This is a list of T cell receptor beta chains from one sample in a study of control samples from healthy donors and cancer patients. Some clones are missing from TCRdb's copy, which holds only in-frame ones; the method was immunoSEQ multiplex PCR. Of fewer than 110,000 clones listed, about 89% are singletons. The sequenced sample was PBMCs. Receptor source: a man between 60 and 75 years old with lung cancer. The CDR3 runs from the conserved cysteine through the conserved F or W. The order of the fields is J gene, D gene, V gene, CDR3 length, CDR3 protein. A D gene is named only where the DNA matches it firmly.

J gene: TRBJ2-1; D gene: TRBD2; V gene: TRBV18; CDR3 length: 18; CDR3 protein: CASSPLAGGPSNYNEQFF
J gene: TRBJ1-1; D gene: TRBD1; V gene: TRBV7-2; CDR3 length: 14; CDR3 protein: CASNRDRGETEAFF
J gene: TRBJ1-6; D gene: TRBD1; V gene: TRBV29-1; CDR3 length: 13; CDR3 protein: CSVGQGSNSPLHF
J gene: TRBJ1-5; D gene: .; V gene: TRBV30; CDR3 length: 17; CDR3 protein: CAWSVRLGRGKSWPQHF
J gene: TRBJ2-5; D gene: .; V gene: TRBV10-3; CDR3 length: 16; CDR3 protein: CAISESNGQGGETQYF
J gene: TRBJ1-1; D gene: .; V gene: TRBV6-4; CDR3 length: 14; CDR3 protein: CASSVEGMNTEAFF
J gene: TRBJ1-1; D gene: TRBD1; V gene: TRBV12-3/TRBV12-4; CDR3 length: 13; CDR3 protein: CASSWTGTTEAFF
J gene: TRBJ2-3; D gene: .; V gene: TRBV12-5; CDR3 length: 14; CDR3 protein: CASGYVTGTDTQYF
J gene: TRBJ1-5; D gene: .; V gene: TRBV4-2; CDR3 length: 16; CDR3 protein: CASSQGDIDSNQPQHF
J gene: TRBJ1-1; D gene: .; V gene: TRBV10-3; CDR3 length: 15; CDR3 protein: CAISESGQANTEAFF
J gene: TRBJ1-6; D gene: .; V gene: TRBV18; CDR3 length: 18; CDR3 protein: CASSPTEHRVSYNSPLHF
J gene: TRBJ1-1; D gene: .; V gene: TRBV11-3; CDR3 length: 15; CDR3 protein: CASSLVGVKNTEAFF
J gene: TRBJ1-1; D gene: TRBD1; V gene: TRBV5-1; CDR3 length: 16; CDR3 protein: CASSLGQGARGTEAFF
J gene: TRBJ1-2; D gene: .; V gene: TRBV30; CDR3 length: 18; CDR3 protein: CAWSVTGLSGWSSNGYTF
J gene: TRBJ1-4; D gene: TRBD1; V gene: TRBV3-1/TRBV3-2; CDR3 length: 15; CDR3 protein: CASSPGDRRNEKLFF
J gene: TRBJ1-1; D gene: TRBD1; V gene: TRBV6-5; CDR3 length: 15; CDR3 protein: CASSYWGQSNTEAFF
J gene: TRBJ2-5; D gene: .; V gene: TRBV5-8; CDR3 length: 15; CDR3 protein: CASSLIGGRGETQYF
J gene: TRBJ1-2; D gene: .; V gene: TRBV6-5; CDR3 length: 15; CDR3 protein: CASSYGGRPNYGYTF
J gene: TRBJ1-5; D gene: .; V gene: TRBV25-1; CDR3 length: 16; CDR3 protein: CASSDGQLYSNQPQHF
J gene: TRBJ2-3; D gene: .; V gene: TRBV24-1; CDR3 length: 13; CDR3 protein: CATSVGGTDTQYF
J gene: TRBJ2-4; D gene: TRBD2; V gene: TRBV5-1; CDR3 length: 19; CDR3 protein: CASSPGTSGGSIAKNIQYF
J gene: TRBJ2-3; D gene: .; V gene: TRBV7-6; CDR3 length: 16; CDR3 protein: CASSPPIAGGTDTQYF
J gene: TRBJ2-1; D gene: TRBD2; V gene: TRBV5-1; CDR3 length: 15; CDR3 protein: CASSFSGVDYNEQFF
J gene: TRBJ1-1; D gene: .; V gene: TRBV10-3; CDR3 length: 13; CDR3 protein: CAIRSPQLTEAFF
J gene: TRBJ1-5; D gene: .; V gene: TRBV7-2; CDR3 length: 15; CDR3 protein: CASSLQVGGNQPQHF
J gene: TRBJ2-5; D gene: .; V gene: TRBV5-1; CDR3 length: 13; CDR3 protein: CASSWSKEETQYF
J gene: TRBJ2-1; D gene: .; V gene: TRBV30; CDR3 length: 15; CDR3 protein: CAWSGGRGAYNEQFF
J gene: TRBJ2-5; D gene: .; V gene: TRBV6-5; CDR3 length: 14; CDR3 protein: CASSYSKGMETQYF
J gene: TRBJ2-3; D gene: TRBD2; V gene: TRBV6-2/TRBV6-3; CDR3 length: 17; CDR3 protein: CASSYRGLAGITDTQYF
J gene: TRBJ1-3; D gene: TRBD1; V gene: TRBV18; CDR3 length: 19; CDR3 protein: CASSLTGQGTITSGNTIYF
J gene: TRBJ1-6; D gene: TRBD1; V gene: TRBV3-1/TRBV3-2; CDR3 length: 16; CDR3 protein: CASSRGDRGGNSPLHF
J gene: TRBJ1-1; D gene: TRBD1; V gene: TRBV7-2; CDR3 length: 15; CDR3 protein: CASSSQTGANTEAFF
J gene: TRBJ1-2; D gene: .; V gene: TRBV6-1; CDR3 length: 16; CDR3 protein: CASSAERAGLGYGYTF
J gene: TRBJ2-3; D gene: .; V gene: TRBV27; CDR3 length: 14; CDR3 protein: CASSFGYSTDTQYF
J gene: TRBJ2-3; D gene: .; V gene: TRBV9; CDR3 length: 14; CDR3 protein: CASSPGHPTDTQYF
J gene: TRBJ2-5; D gene: .; V gene: TRBV29-1; CDR3 length: 13; CDR3 protein: CSVDRPFQETQYF
J gene: TRBJ1-6; D gene: .; V gene: TRBV7-9; CDR3 length: 15; CDR3 protein: CASSSSQGINSPLHF
J gene: TRBJ2-5; D gene: TRBD2; V gene: TRBV4-1; CDR3 length: 15; CDR3 protein: CASSQNSRGVETQYF
J gene: TRBJ1-1; D gene: .; V gene: TRBV30; CDR3 length: 13; CDR3 protein: CAWSVKTLTEAFF
J gene: TRBJ1-1; D gene: .; V gene: TRBV5-1; CDR3 length: 13; CDR3 protein: CASSPRQYTEAFF
J gene: TRBJ2-5; D gene: .; V gene: TRBV12-5; CDR3 length: 14; CDR3 protein: CASGPGGALETQYF
J gene: TRBJ1-1; D gene: .; V gene: TRBV5-1; CDR3 length: 13; CDR3 protein: CASGVQGNTEAFF
J gene: TRBJ2-1; D gene: .; V gene: TRBV18; CDR3 length: 16; CDR3 protein: CASSRPGTGSVDEQFF
J gene: TRBJ2-5; D gene: .; V gene: TRBV7-3; CDR3 length: 13; CDR3 protein: CASSLSSGETQYF
J gene: TRBJ2-6; D gene: TRBD1; V gene: TRBV7-3; CDR3 length: 15; CDR3 protein: CASSFGTAGANVLTF
J gene: TRBJ2-2; D gene: .; V gene: TRBV7-7; CDR3 length: 14; CDR3 protein: CASSLDPYRGELFF
J gene: TRBJ2-7; D gene: .; V gene: TRBV7-3; CDR3 length: 18; CDR3 protein: CASSLAPQKPGFSYEQYF
J gene: TRBJ2-1; D gene: .; V gene: TRBV4-1; CDR3 length: 16; CDR3 protein: CASSQGPVNSYNEQFF
J gene: TRBJ2-3; D gene: .; V gene: TRBV20-1; CDR3 length: 11; CDR3 protein: CSARLTDTQYF
J gene: TRBJ1-2; D gene: .; V gene: TRBV5-4; CDR3 length: 13; CDR3 protein: CASSLDRNYGYTF
J gene: TRBJ2-5; D gene: .; V gene: TRBV5-5; CDR3 length: 13; CDR3 protein: CASSPRWAEAQYF
J gene: TRBJ2-5; D gene: TRBD1; V gene: TRBV5-1; CDR3 length: 14; CDR3 protein: CASSFGTVQETQYF
J gene: TRBJ1-6; D gene: .; V gene: TRBV12-3/TRBV12-4; CDR3 length: 13; CDR3 protein: CASRQNLDSPLHF